Below, 6 T cell receptor beta chains from the same sample are listed, as sequenced in a study of blood T cell repertoires in COVID-19. Assay: immunoSEQ multiplex PCR; the TCRdb copy retains only in-frame clones and omits some. The sample has approximately 670,000 clones, around 89% seen once. The specimen was peripheral blood. The receptors originated from a woman aged 18 to 35 with acute or convalescent COVID-19.

The chain employs TRBV5-6 and TRBJ1-1; TRBD1 matches at 7 bases. The junction had 10 bases not matched to a gene; V was cut back by 1 base and J by 1 base. This CDR3 region has 17 residues. CDR1 and CDR2 (germline): SGHDT, YYEEEE. CDR3 coding DNA: TGTGCCAGCAGCTTGCAGTTGGGGGGACAGACGAACACTGAAGCTTTCTTT. Amino acid sequence: CASSLQLGGQTNTEAFF.

This clone has just a few counts. The V and J genes are TRBV6-5 and TRBJ1-2; 9 nucleotides agree with TRBD1. Per the germline V gene, CDR1 is MNHEY and CDR2 is SVGAGI. This CDR3 comprises 15 residues. Germline trimming cut 5 bases from V and 1 base from J; bases unmatched to any gene: 5. In DNA, the CDR3 is TGTGCCAGCAGTACCGACAGGGGGGATAACTATGGCTACACCTTC. Translated, it gives CASSTDRGDNYGYTF.

The chain joins TRBV27 to TRBJ1-2, with 7 nucleotides matching TRBD1. V dropped 2 bases and J dropped 6; count of bases not matched to a gene: 9. This CDR3 comprises 15 residues. Germline V gene sequence: CDR1 MNHEY, CDR2 SMNVEV (reference sequence). CDR3 region: CASSLRLGGVDGYTF. The CDR3 DNA follows: TGTGCCAGCAGTTTAAGGTTAGGGGGCGTTGATGGCTACACCTTC.

This clone was recorded once. The V call is TRBV4-3, the J call TRBJ1-1; 8 nucleotides line up with TRBD1. Trimming took 3 bases from V and 6 from J; bases not matched to a gene: 12. This CDR3 region has 16 residues. Germline loops: CDR1 LGHNA, CDR2 YSLEER. CDR3 DNA: TGCGCCAGCAGCCACCTCCTTCGGGACAGGACCGCTGAAGCTTTCTTT. It yields the protein CASSHLLRDRTAEAFF.

This clone was detected once. Other DNA sequences in this sample translate to the same CDR3. J is TRBJ2-1 and V is TRBV18, with 9 bases fitting TRBD2. In germline, CDR1 is KGHSH, CDR2 LQKENI. This CDR3 has 16 amino acids. The junction had 1 base not matched to a gene; V was cut back by 0 bases and J by 1 base. As DNA, the CDR3 is TGTGCCAGCTCACCACCGCGGGGGGGATCCTACAATGAGCAGTTCTTC. Amino acid sequence: CASSPPRGGSYNEQFF.

This chain links TRBV6-4 with TRBJ2-3; 9 bases are a match to TRBD2. Per the germline V gene, CDR1 is MRHNA and CDR2 is SNTAGT. V dropped 8 bases and J dropped 2; count of bases not matched to a gene: 11. This CDR3 contains 16 residues. CDR3 in DNA: TGTGCCAGCGGGGAAGGTAGCGGGGGCCACACAGATACGCAGTATTTT. Translation: CASGEGSGGHTDTQYF.